The 29 T cell receptor beta chains below all came from one sample that was sequenced in a study of vaccination and CD4 T cells after COVID-19. These receptors lack a known antigen. Sequence data for DNA of cultured CD4+ T cells were generated by the Oncomine TCR Beta short-read assay. TCRdb re-called the PCR reads with MiXCR, one entry per CDR3 protein. The table lists around 9,300 distinct CDR3 sequences, nearly 20% of them singletons. Indicated treatment: roughly 10-day PBMC culture with coronavirus spike peptide pools or control peptides (ViraFEST assay). Specimen: CD4+ T cells from blood, cultured in vitro, collected after SARS-CoV-2 vaccination. The receptors shown here come from a human donor who had recovered from COVID-19.

This rearrangement joins TRBV28 to TRBJ1-5; no firm D call. V lost 6 bases and J lost 3, with 3 bases in between. This CDR3 has 11 amino acids. The germline V gene has CDR1 MDHEN and CDR2 SYDVKM. CDR3 residues: CASSLNQPQHF. For the CDR3, the DNA is TGTGCCAGCAGCCTCAATCAGCCCCAGCATTTT.

This clonotype appeared a few times. The rearrangement joins TRBV27 to TRBJ1-1; D may be TRBD1 (6 bases). The CDR3 extends over 15 amino acids. V lost 5 bases and J lost 1, with 14 bases in between. Per the germline V gene, CDR1 is MNHEY and CDR2 is SMNVEV (reference sequence). The CDR3 loop is CASSAVGTSNTEAFF. DNA of the CDR3: TGTGCCAGCAGTGCAGTAGGGACATCGAACACTGAAGCTTTCTTT.

In its sample, this clonotype ranks as medium-sized. The V and J genes are TRBV6-1 and TRBJ2-3, with D tentatively TRBD1 (5 bases). V gave up 6 bases and J gave up 7 bases, with 8 bases separating them. The CDR3 length is 11 residues. CDR1 is MNHNS and CDR2 is SASEGT in the germline V gene. CDR3 region: CASSQGNTQYF. In nucleotides, the CDR3 is TGTGCCAGCAGCCAGGGAAATACGCAGTATTTT.

This clonotype has more than one count but fewer than ten. The chain joins TRBV5-4 to TRBJ2-7; D perhaps matches TRBD1 (6 bases). In germline, CDR1 is SGHNT, CDR2 YYREEE (reference sequence). V lost 5 bases and J lost 1, with 16 bases in between. The CDR3 covers 15 residues. The CDR3 region has the DNA TGTGCCAGCAGTAGAGCAGGGGCCCATTCCTACGAGCAGTACTTC. It translates to CASSRAGAHSYEQYF.

Remarks on this clonotype: No conserved phenylalanine or tryptophan ends this CDR3, so it is likely a read error. The genes are TRBV20-1 and TRBJ2-3; D perhaps matches TRBD2 (6 bases). This CDR3 has 14 residues. V was pared by 0 bases and J by 5 bases, with 12 bases between. Germline-derived CDR1 and CDR2 are DFQATT and SNEGSKA (reference sequence). CDR3 DNA: TGCAGTGCTAGAGATCCCGGGCGGGGAGATACGCAGTATTCT. Translated: CSARDPGRGDTQYS.

The gene calls are TRBV28 and TRBJ1-3, with D possibly being TRBD1 (5 bases). Germline values: CDR1 MDHEN, CDR2 SYDVKM. The CDR3 has 15 residues. V lost 3 bases and J lost 2, with 11 bases in between. DNA for the CDR3: TGTGCCAGCAGTTTCTCGGGGACGGCTGGAAACACCATATATTTT. Its translation: CASSFSGTAGNTIYF. Filled out from reference TRBV28 and TRBJ1-3, the complete variable domain reads DVKVTQSSRYLVKRTGEKVFLECVQDMDHENMFWYRQDPGLGLRLIYFSYDVKMKEKGDIPEGYSVSREKKERFSLILESASTNQTSMYLCASSFSGTAGNTIYFGEGSWLTVV.

The chain recombines TRBV6-5 with TRBJ1-2; maybe TRBD1 (5 bases). The V end lost 2 bases, the J end lost 4 bases, and 14 bases lay between the germline ends. This CDR3 spans 15 amino acids. CDR1 is MNHEY, CDR2 SVGAGI, per germline. The CDR3 DNA follows: TGTGCCAGCAGTTACGGGCGGGGACCTATCTATGGCTACACCTTC. Protein product: CASSYGRGPIYGYTF.

This clonotype has just a few counts. The chain employs TRBV20-1 and TRBJ2-7; 9 bases line up with TRBD2. V was pared by 1 base and J by 2 bases, with 3 bases of the junction left unmatched. Germline values: CDR1 DFQATT, CDR2 SNEGSKA (reference sequence). This CDR3 spans 14 amino acids. The CDR3 region is CSARGGGRAYEQYF. As DNA, the CDR3 is TGCAGTGCTAGAGGGGGCGGGAGGGCCTACGAGCAGTACTTC.

This chain connects TRBV2 to TRBJ2-1; D might be TRBD1 or TRBD2, each matching 5 bases. The V end was cut by 3 bases, the J end by 3 bases, with 15 bases between. In germline, CDR1 is SNHLY, CDR2 FYNNEI. The CDR3 runs to 16 residues. As DNA, the CDR3 is TGTGCCAGCAGTGAGGCCCCCAGCGGACACTACAATGAGCAGTTCTTC. This encodes CASSEAPSGHYNEQFF.

The V call is TRBV27, the J call TRBJ2-2, with 9 bases matching TRBD2. The germline V gene has CDR1 MNHEY and CDR2 SMNVEV (reference sequence). V shed 3 bases, J shed 5 bases, and the junction held 7 bases outside the gene matches. This CDR3 contains 16 residues. The CDR3 sequence: CASSFTGTSRTGELFF. CDR3 in DNA: TGTGCCAGCAGTTTTACCGGGACTAGCAGGACCGGGGAGCTGTTTTTT.

This clonotype was detected only once. The chain combines TRBV18 with TRBJ1-1; D call uncertain. Germline CDR1 and CDR2: KGHSH and LQKENI. V was trimmed by 3 bases and J by 1 base, leaving 12 bases between them. The CDR3 spans 15 residues. The CDR3, as DNA: TGTGCCAGCTCACCCTATCTGAACAGGAACACTGAAGCTTTCTTT. This translates into CASSPYLNRNTEAFF.

The chain uses TRBV12-3 or TRBV12-4 and TRBJ2-1; D ambiguous. The CDR3 is 13 amino acids. The germline V and J ends were trimmed by 5 bases and 7 bases, with 12 bases remaining between them. CDR3 nucleotides: TGTGCCAGCAGTACGAACCGGTGGAATGAGCAGTTCTTC. Protein: CASSTNRWNEQFF.

Sample share makes this clonotype medium-sized (0.01 to 0.1%). The chain couples TRBV7-2 to TRBJ1-5; D perhaps matches TRBD1 (6 bases). V was shortened by 3 bases and J by 6 bases, with 12 bases between the two germline ends. Germline V gives CDR1 SGHTA, CDR2 FQGNSA. The CDR3 loop spans 14 amino acids. The CDR3 region has the DNA TGTGCCAGCAGCTTCACAGGGACTGGTCAGCCCCAGCATTTT. Translating gives CASSFTGTGQPQHF.

The V gene is TRBV29-1, the J gene TRBJ1-2, with D uncertain. Germline V gene sequence: CDR1 SQVTM, CDR2 ANQGSEA. With 6 bases removed from V and 3 bases from J, the gap between germline ends came to 2 bases. CDR3 length: 9 amino acids. CDR3 amino acids: CSVDYGYTF. CDR3 coding DNA: TGCAGCGTAGACTATGGCTACACCTTC.

V usage is TRBV20-1 and J usage is TRBJ1-1; possible D gene TRBD1, 6 bases. Germline V lookup: CDR1 DFQATT, CDR2 SNEGSKA (reference sequence). V dropped 4 bases and J dropped 1 base, with 10 bases sitting between them. The CDR3 consists of 13 residues. The CDR3: CSAIQTGNTEAFF. In nucleotides, the CDR3 is TGCAGTGCTATCCAGACAGGGAACACTGAAGCTTTCTTT.

The CDR3 sequence is CASSESLSYGYTF. DNA of the CDR3: TGTGCCAGCAGTGAAAGTCTCTCCTATGGCTACACCTTC. The chain combines TRBV2 with TRBJ1-2; no definite D call. Germline CDR1 SNHLY, CDR2 FYNNEI. Trimming took off 2 bases at V and 4 bases at J, with 8 bases between the two ends. The CDR3 runs 13 residues.

The chain carries TRBV4-3 and TRBJ2-7; D remains unclear. CDR1 and CDR2 (germline): LGHNA, YSLEER. This CDR3 is built from 13 residues. The V gene lost 0 bases and the J gene lost 6 bases, with 9 bases spanning the gap. CDR3 sequence reads: CASSQEPLTEQYF. The CDR3 bases are TGCGCCAGCAGCCAAGAACCCCTAACCGAGCAGTACTTC.

This clonotype occurred a few times. CDR3 protein: CSAKITGRSTEAFF. DNA of the CDR3: TGCAGTGCTAAAATTACAGGGAGGAGCACTGAAGCTTTCTTT. The chain has TRBV20-1 and TRBJ1-1; TRBD1 is a possible D gene (6 bases). The CDR3 length is 14 residues. The germline CDR1 and CDR2 sequences are DFQATT and SNEGSKA (reference sequence). The V end was cut by 4 bases, the J end by 4 bases, with 16 bases between.

This clonotype was observed a few times. This chain links TRBV18 with TRBJ2-5, with D uncertain. The CDR3 extends over 13 amino acids. Per the germline V gene, CDR1 is KGHSH and CDR2 is LQKENI. Trimming took off 1 base at V and 4 bases at J, with 7 bases between the two ends. CDR3 amino acids: CASSPQSGETQYF. The DNA of the CDR3 is TGTGCCAGCTCACCACAGTCGGGAGAGACCCAGTACTTC.

The sample holds a few counts of this clonotype. V usage is TRBV20-1 and J usage is TRBJ2-7; 9 bases map to TRBD1. CDR1 is DFQATT, CDR2 SNEGSKA, per germline (reference sequence). The CDR3 sequence is 15 residues long. Losses at the gene ends were 2 bases for V and 4 bases for J; bases not matched to a gene: 9. This CDR3 reads CSARSGTGLTYEQYF. The CDR3 nucleotides are TGCAGTGCTAGATCCGGGACAGGGCTAACTTACGAGCAGTACTTC.

Here the CDR3 reads CASSQDRGTGPNYGYTF. CDR3 sequence (DNA): TGTGCCAGCAGCCAAGATCGTGGGACAGGGCCTAACTATGGCTACACCTTC. The chain uses TRBV14 and TRBJ1-2; 9 nucleotides align to TRBD1. The CDR3 has 17 amino acids. V shed 0 bases, J shed 0 bases, and the junction held 5 bases outside the gene matches. The germline V gene encodes CDR1 SGHDN and CDR2 FVKESK. The full variable domain, with the rest looked up from reference TRBV14 and TRBJ1-2, is EAGVTQFPSHSVIEKGQTVTLRCDPISGHDNLYWYRRVMGKEIKFLLHFVKESKQDESGMPNNRFLAERTGGTYSTLKVQPAELEDSGVYFCASSQDRGTGPNYGYTFGSGTRLTVV.

Judged by abundance, this clonotype is medium-sized. The chain combines TRBV24-1 with TRBJ2-7, with D unresolved. With 2 bases removed from V and 3 bases from J, the gap between germline ends came to 7 bases. CDR1 and CDR2 from the germline V gene are KGHDR and SFDVKD. CDR3 length: 13 amino acids. CDR3 amino acids: CATSDSGLYEQYF. In DNA, the CDR3 is TGTGCCACCAGTGATTCAGGCCTCTACGAGCAGTACTTC.

V usage is TRBV29-1 and J usage is TRBJ1-3; the D gene is possibly TRBD1 (6 bases). Germline V lookup: CDR1 SQVTM, CDR2 ANQGSEA. This CDR3 is built from 12 residues. The germline V and J ends were trimmed by 4 bases and 2 bases, with 6 bases remaining between them. DNA of the CDR3: TGCAGCGTTGCAGGGGCTGGAAACACCATATATTTT. This sequence encodes CSVAGAGNTIYF.

This chain uses TRBV28 with TRBJ2-2; TRBD1 aligns across 7 bases. Germline-derived CDR1 and CDR2 are MDHEN and SYDVKM. This CDR3 region has 16 residues. The junction had 8 bases not matched to a gene; V was cut back by 4 bases and J by 3 bases. CDR3: CASSSSRGSDTGELFF. CDR3 nucleotide sequence: TGTGCCAGCAGTTCCTCCAGGGGGTCGGACACCGGGGAGCTGTTTTTT.

Sample share makes this clonotype medium-sized. The chain carries TRBV20-1 and TRBJ2-7; TRBD1 matches at 10 bases. The V gene's germline CDR1 is DFQATT and CDR2 SNEGSKA (reference sequence). CDR3 length: 16 amino acids. V lost 3 bases to trimming and J lost 2 bases; unmatched junction nucleotides: 10. In DNA form, the CDR3 reads TGCAGTGCTAGGCCCCTCGACAGGGGGCCGGCCTACGAGCAGTACTTC. It encodes CSARPLDRGPAYEQYF.

The chain carries TRBV7-9 and TRBJ1-1; 9 nucleotides match TRBD1. Germline CDR1 reads SEHNR; CDR2 reads FQNEAQ (reference sequence). This CDR3 has 17 residues. J gave up 1 base and V 5 bases, and 11 bases lay outside the gene matches. CDR3 in DNA: TGTGCCAGCAGCACAACCGGGACAGGGATTTGGAACACTGAAGCTTTCTTT. Translating gives CASSTTGTGIWNTEAFF. The variable domain in full, with the rest retrieved from reference TRBV7-9 and TRBJ1-1, is DTGVSQNPRHKITKRGQNVTFRCDPISEHNRLYWYRQTLGQGPEFLTYFQNEAQLEKSRLLSDRFSAERPKGSFSTLEIQRTEQGDSAMYLCASSTTGTGIWNTEAFFGQGTRLTVV.

This clonotype has just a few counts. The chain links TRBV20-1 to TRBJ2-1; possibly TRBD1 for D (6 bases). The CDR3 sequence is 14 residues long. Germline V lookup: CDR1 DFQATT, CDR2 SNEGSKA (reference sequence). Trimming left V 6 bases short and J 5 bases short, with 17 bases between. In DNA, the CDR3 is TGCAGTGCCCTTACAAAAGGGGGTAACAATGAGCAGTTCTTC. It specifies CSALTKGGNNEQFF.

In its sample, this clonotype was seen a few times. J is TRBJ2-3 and V is TRBV4-1, with D unresolved. This CDR3 has 15 amino acids. V lost 2 bases and J lost 0, with 9 bases in between. Germline V gene data show CDR1 as MGHRA and CDR2 as YSYEKL. CDR3 coding DNA: TGCGCCAGCAGCCAACCGCCTACTAGCACAGATACGCAGTATTTT. Its protein product is CASSQPPTSTDTQYF.

A single count supports this clonotype. The V gene is TRBV24-1, the J gene TRBJ2-7; 11 nucleotides align to TRBD1. Germline CDR1 is KGHDR and CDR2 is SFDVKD. The CDR3 has 15 amino acids. V lost 10 bases, J lost 7 bases, and 14 bases stayed unmatched. The chain's CDR3 is CATPDRGRGGGEQYF. CDR3 coding DNA: TGTGCCACTCCGGACAGGGGGCGAGGGGGGGGTGAGCAGTACTTC.